The source of this T cell receptor beta chain is a study of blood T cell repertoires in COVID-19. Study-level information: Acute and convalescent COVID-19 specimens originated in the United States, Italy and Spain. PBMCs, B-cell-depleted T cells, or T cells provided the cDNA or gDNA that made up the material.

As originally analysed: Estimates of nucleated cell counts were drawn from the amplification of reference gene primers. Assay: immunoSEQ multiplex PCR; the TCRdb copy retains only in-frame clones and omits some. V and J calls and clone size come straight from that table; D and trimming were deduced from the DNA. This table has about 54,000 clones, approximately 85% appearing once. V lost 2 bases, J lost 5 bases, and 3 bases stayed unmatched. This CDR3 contains 14 residues. Germline CDR1 is KGHSH and CDR2 is LQKENI. Input material: peripheral blood. This sequence joins TRBV18 and TRBJ2-1; 7 bases match TRBD2. The receptor comes from a human donor in a cohort sampled during active COVID-19. The CDR3 sequence is CASSPNAGDNEQFF. The CDR3 nucleotides are TGTGCCAGCTCACCAAATGCGGGAGACAATGAGCAGTTCTTC.